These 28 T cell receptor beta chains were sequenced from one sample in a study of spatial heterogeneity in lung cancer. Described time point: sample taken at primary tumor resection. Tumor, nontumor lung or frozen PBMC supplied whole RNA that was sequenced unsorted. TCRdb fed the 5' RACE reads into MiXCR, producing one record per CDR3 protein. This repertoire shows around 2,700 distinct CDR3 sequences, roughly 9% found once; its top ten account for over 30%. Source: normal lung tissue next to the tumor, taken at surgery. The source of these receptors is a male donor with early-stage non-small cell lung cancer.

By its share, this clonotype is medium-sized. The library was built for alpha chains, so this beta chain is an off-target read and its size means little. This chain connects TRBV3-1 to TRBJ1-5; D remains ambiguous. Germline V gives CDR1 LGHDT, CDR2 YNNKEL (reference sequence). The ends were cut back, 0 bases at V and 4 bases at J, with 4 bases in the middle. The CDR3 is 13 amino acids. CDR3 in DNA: TGTGCCAGCAGCCAAGATCGGAATCAGCCCCAGCATTTT. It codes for CASSQDRNQPQHF.

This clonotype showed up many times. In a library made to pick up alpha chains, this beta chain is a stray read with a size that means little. As DNA, the CDR3 is TGTGCCAGCAGCGAACTGGAGGGGCAGAGCGCCTACGAGCAGTACTTC. As protein: CASSELEGQSAYEQYF. The chain employs TRBV7-9 and TRBJ2-7, with a tentative D call TRBD2 (6 bases). Germline V gene data show CDR1 as SEHNR and CDR2 as FQNEAQ (reference sequence). Trimming took off 5 bases at V and 2 bases at J, with 19 bases between the two ends. This CDR3 has 16 residues.

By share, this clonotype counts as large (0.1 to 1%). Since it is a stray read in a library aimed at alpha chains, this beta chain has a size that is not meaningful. This chain's CDR3 is CASSTFQGALGETQYF. The CDR3 nucleotides are TGTGCCAGCAGCACATTCCAGGGGGCGCTTGGAGAGACCCAGTACTTC. This chain connects TRBV9 to TRBJ2-5; 8 bases map to TRBD1. Per germline, CDR1 SGDLS and CDR2 YYNGEE. V dropped 4 bases and J dropped 4; count of bases not matched to a gene: 12. The CDR3 is 16 amino acids.

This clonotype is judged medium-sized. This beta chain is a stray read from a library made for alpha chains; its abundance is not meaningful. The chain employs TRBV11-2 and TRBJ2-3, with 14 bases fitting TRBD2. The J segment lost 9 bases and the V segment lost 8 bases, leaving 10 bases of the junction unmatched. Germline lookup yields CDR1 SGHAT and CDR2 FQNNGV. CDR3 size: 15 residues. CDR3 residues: CASRGLAGEGATQYF. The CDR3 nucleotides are TGTGCCAGCCGGGGACTAGCGGGAGAGGGGGCCACGCAGTATTTT. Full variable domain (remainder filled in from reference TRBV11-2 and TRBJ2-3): EAGVAQSPRYKIIEKRQSVAFWCNPISGHATLYWYQQILGQGPKLLIQFQNNGVVDDSQLPKDRFSAERLKGVDSTLKIQPAKLEDSAVYLCASRGLAGEGATQYFGPGTRLTVL.

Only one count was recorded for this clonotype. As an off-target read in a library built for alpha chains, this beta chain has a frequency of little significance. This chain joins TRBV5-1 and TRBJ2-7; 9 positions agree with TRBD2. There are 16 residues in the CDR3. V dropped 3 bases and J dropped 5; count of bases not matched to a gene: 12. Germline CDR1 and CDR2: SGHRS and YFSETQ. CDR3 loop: CASSSLAGTGSDEQYF. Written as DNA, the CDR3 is TGCGCCAGCAGCTCTCTAGCGGGAACCGGTAGCGACGAGCAGTACTTC.

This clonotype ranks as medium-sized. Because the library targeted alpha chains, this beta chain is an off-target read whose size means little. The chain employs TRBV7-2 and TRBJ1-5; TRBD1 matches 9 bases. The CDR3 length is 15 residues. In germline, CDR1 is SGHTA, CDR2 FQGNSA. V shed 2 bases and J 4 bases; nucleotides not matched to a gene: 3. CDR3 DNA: TGTGCCAGCAGCTTAAGACAGGGGGGAAATCAGCCCCAGCATTTT. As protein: CASSLRQGGNQPQHF.

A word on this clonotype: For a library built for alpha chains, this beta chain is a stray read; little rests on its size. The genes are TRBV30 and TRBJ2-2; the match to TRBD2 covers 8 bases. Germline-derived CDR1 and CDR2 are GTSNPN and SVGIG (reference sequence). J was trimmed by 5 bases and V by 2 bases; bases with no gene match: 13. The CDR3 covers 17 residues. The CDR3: CAWSPPMGGGRTGELFF. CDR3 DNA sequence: TGTGCCTGGAGTCCACCCATGGGCGGGGGGCGAACCGGGGAGCTGTTTTTT.

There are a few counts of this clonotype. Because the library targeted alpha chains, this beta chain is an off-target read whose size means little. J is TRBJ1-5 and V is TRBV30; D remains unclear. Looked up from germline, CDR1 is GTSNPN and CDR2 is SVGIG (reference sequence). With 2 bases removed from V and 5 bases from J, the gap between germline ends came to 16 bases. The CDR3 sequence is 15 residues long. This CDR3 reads CAWSPLGATDQPQHF. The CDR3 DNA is TGTGCCTGGAGTCCCCTGGGAGCAACAGATCAGCCCCAGCATTTT.

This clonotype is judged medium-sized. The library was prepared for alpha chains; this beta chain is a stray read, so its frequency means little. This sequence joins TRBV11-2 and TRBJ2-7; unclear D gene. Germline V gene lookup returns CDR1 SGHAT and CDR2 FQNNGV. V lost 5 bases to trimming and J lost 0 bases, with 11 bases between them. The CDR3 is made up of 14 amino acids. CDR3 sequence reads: CASSTWGSSYEQYF. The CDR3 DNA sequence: TGTGCCAGCAGCACATGGGGTAGCTCCTACGAGCAGTACTTC.

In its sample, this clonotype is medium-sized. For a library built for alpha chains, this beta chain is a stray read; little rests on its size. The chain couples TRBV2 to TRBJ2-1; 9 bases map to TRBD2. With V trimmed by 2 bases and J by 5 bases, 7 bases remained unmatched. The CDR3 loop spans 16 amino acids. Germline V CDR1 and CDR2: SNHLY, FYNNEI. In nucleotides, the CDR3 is TGTGCCAGCAGTGAACTTTTGGGACTAGCCCACAATGAGCAGTTCTTC. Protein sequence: CASSELLGLAHNEQFF. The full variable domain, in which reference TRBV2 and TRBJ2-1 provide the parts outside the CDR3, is EPEVTQTPSHQVTQMGQEVILRCVPISNHLYFYWYRQILGQKVEFLVSFYNNEISEKSEIFDDQFSVERPDGSNFTLKIRSTKLEDSAMYFCASSELLGLAHNEQFFGPGTRLTVL.

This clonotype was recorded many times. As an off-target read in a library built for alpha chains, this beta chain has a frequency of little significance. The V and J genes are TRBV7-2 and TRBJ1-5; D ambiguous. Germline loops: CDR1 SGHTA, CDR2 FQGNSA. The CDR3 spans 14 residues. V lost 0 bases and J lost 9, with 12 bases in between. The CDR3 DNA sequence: TGTGCCAGCAGCTTAGCTAACGGCTACGGGCCCCAGCATTTT. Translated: CASSLANGYGPQHF.

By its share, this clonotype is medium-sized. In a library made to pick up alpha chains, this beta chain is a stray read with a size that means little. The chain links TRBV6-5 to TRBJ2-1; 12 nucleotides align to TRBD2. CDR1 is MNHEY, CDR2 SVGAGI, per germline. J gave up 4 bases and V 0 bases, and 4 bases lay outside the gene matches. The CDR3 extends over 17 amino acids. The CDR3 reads CASSYSATSGRYNEQFF. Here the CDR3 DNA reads TGTGCCAGCAGTTACTCAGCGACTAGCGGGAGATACAATGAGCAGTTCTTC.

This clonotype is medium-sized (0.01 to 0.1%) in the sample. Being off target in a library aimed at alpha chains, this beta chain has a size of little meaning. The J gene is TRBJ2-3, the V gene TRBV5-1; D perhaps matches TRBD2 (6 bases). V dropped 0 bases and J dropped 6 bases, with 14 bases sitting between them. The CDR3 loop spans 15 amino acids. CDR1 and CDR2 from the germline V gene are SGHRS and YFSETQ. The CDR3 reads CASSLEVGGSDTQYF. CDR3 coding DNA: TGCGCCAGCAGCTTGGAGGTCGGAGGGTCGGATACGCAGTATTTT.

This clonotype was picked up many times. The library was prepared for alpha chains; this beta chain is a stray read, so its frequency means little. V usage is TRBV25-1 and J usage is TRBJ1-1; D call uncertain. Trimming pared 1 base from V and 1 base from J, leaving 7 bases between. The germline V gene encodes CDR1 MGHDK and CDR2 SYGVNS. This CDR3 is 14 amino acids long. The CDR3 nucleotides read TGTGCCAGCAGTGAATGGGAACAGAACACTGAAGCTTTCTTT. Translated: CASSEWEQNTEAFF. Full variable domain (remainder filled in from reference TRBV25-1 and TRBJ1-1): EADIYQTPRYLVIGTGKKITLECSQTMGHDKMYWYQQDPGMELHLIHYSYGVNSTEKGDLSSESTVSRIRTEHFPLTLESARPSHTSQYLCASSEWEQNTEAFFGQGTRLTVV.

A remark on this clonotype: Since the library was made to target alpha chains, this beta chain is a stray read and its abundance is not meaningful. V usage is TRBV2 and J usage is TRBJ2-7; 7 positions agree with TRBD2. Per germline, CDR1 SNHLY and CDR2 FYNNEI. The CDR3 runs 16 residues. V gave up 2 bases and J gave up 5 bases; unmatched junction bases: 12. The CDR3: CASSEPPSTSYDEQYF. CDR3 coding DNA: TGTGCCAGCAGTGAACCCCCCTCGACTAGCTACGACGAGCAGTACTTC.

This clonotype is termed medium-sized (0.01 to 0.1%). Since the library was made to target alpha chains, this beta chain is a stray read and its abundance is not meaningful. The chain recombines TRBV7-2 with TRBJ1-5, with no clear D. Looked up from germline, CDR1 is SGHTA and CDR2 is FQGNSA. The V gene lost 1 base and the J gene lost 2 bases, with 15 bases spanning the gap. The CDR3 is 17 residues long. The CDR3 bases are TGTGCCAGCAGCTTAGACCCCGACATCACTGGCAATCAGCCCCAGCATTTT. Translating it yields CASSLDPDITGNQPQHF. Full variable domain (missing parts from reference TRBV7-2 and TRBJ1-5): GAGVSQSPSNKVTEKGKDVELRCDPISGHTALYWYRQSLGQGLEFLIYFQGNSAPDKSGLPSDRFSAERTGGSVSTLTIQRTQQEDSAVYLCASSLDPDITGNQPQHFGDGTRLSIL.

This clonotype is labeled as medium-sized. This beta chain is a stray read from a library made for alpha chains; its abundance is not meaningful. The chain's CDR3 is CASTLTAGGRGTGELFF. The CDR3 DNA reads as TGTGCCAGCACCCTTACCGCGGGCGGGAGAGGGACCGGGGAGCTGTTTTTT. The chain links TRBV7-6 to TRBJ2-2; TRBD2 agrees at 7 bases. The CDR3 has 17 residues. Germline CDR1 SGHVS, CDR2 FNYEAQ. The junction had 16 bases not matched to a gene; V was cut back by 7 bases and J by 5 bases.

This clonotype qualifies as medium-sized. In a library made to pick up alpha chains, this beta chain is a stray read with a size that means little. The CDR3 bases are TGTGCCAGCAGCCGGGGGTATGAGCAGTTCTTC. This codes for CASSRGYEQFF. This rearrangement joins TRBV11-2 to TRBJ2-1, with a possible D match to TRBD2 (6 bases). This CDR3 comprises 11 residues. Trimming removed 5 bases from V and 8 bases from J, with 7 bases in between. Germline CDR1 reads SGHAT; CDR2 reads FQNNGV.

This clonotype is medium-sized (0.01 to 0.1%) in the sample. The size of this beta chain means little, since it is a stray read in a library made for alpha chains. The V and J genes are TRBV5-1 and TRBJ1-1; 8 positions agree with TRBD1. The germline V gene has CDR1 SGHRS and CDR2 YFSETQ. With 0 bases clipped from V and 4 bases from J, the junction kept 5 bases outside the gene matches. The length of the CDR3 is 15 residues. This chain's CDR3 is CASSLGTGMTTEAFF. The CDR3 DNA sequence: TGCGCCAGCAGCTTGGGGACAGGGATGACCACTGAAGCTTTCTTT.

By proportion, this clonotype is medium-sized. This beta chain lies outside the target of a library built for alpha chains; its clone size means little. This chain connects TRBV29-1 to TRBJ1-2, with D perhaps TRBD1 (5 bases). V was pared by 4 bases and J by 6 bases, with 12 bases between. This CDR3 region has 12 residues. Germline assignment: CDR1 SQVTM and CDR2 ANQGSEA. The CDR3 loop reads CSVVGVADGYTF. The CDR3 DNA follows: TGCAGCGTTGTAGGGGTAGCGGATGGCTACACCTTC. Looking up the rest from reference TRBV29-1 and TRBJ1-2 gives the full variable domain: SAVISQKPSRDICQRGTSLTIQCQVDSQVTMMFWYRQQPGQSLTLIATANQGSEATYESGFVIDKFPISRPNLTFSTLTVSNMSPEDSSIYLCSVVGVADGYTFGSGTRLTVV.

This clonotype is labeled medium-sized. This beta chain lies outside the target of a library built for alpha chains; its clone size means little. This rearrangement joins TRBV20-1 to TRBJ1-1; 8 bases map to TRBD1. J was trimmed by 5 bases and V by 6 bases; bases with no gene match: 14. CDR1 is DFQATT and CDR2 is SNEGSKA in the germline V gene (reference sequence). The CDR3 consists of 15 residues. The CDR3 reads CSASLSRGLGTEAFF. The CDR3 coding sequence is TGCAGTGCCTCTTTATCCAGGGGGCTTGGGACTGAAGCTTTCTTT.

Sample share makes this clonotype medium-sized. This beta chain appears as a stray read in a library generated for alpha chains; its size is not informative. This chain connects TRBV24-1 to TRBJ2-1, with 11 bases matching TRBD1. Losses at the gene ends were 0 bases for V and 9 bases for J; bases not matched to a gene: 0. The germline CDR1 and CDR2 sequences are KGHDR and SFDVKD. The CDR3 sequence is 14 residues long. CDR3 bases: TGTGCCACCAGTGATTTGGGGACAGGGGGTGAGCAGTTCTTC. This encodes CATSDLGTGGEQFF.

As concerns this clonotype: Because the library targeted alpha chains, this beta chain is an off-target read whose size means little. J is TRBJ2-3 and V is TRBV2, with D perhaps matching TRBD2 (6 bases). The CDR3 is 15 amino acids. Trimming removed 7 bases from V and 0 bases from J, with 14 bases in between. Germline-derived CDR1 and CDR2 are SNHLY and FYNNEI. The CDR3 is CASKDYPTSTDTQYF. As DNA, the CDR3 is TGTGCCAGCAAGGACTACCCTACTAGCACAGATACGCAGTATTTT.

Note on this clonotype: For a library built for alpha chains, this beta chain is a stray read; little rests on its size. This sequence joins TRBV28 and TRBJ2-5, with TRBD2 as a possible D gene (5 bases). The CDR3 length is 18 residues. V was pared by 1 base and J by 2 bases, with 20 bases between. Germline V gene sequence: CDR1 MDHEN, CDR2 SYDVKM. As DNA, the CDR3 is TGTGCCAGCAGTTTATTCTGGGGAAATCCGGGAAAACAAGAGACCCAGTACTTC. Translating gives CASSLFWGNPGKQETQYF.

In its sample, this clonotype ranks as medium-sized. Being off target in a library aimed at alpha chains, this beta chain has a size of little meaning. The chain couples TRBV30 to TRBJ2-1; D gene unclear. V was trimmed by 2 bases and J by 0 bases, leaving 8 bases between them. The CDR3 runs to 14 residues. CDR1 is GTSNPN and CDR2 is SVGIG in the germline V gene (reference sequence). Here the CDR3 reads CAWSRLSSYNEQFF. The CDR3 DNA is TGTGCCTGGAGTCGTCTCAGCTCCTACAATGAGCAGTTCTTC.

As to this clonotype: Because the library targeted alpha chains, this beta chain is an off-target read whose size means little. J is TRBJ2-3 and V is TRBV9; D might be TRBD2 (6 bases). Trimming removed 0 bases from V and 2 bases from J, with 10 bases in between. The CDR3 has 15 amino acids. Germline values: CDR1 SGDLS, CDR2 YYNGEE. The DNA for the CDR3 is TGTGCCAGCAGCGTAGGCGGCGGGAACACAGATACGCAGTATTTT. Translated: CASSVGGGNTDTQYF.

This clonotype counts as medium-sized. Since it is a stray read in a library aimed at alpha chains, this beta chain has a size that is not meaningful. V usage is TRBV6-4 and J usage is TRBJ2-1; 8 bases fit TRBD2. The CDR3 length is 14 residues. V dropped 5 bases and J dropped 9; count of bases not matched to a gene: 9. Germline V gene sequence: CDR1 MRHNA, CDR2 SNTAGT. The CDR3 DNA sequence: TGTGCCAGCAGTACGGAGCGGGAGTTAGGTGAGCAGTTCTTC. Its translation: CASSTERELGEQFF.

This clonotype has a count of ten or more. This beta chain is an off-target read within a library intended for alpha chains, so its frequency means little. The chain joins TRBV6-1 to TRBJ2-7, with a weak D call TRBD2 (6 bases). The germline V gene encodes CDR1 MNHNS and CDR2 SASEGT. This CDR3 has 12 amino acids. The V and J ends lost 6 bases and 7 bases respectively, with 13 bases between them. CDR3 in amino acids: CASRDGAGEQYF. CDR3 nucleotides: TGTGCCAGCAGGGACGGGGCGGGAGAGCAGTACTTC.